This T cell receptor beta chain was sequenced in a study of T cells after yellow fever vaccination. Overall study: Low-cell-number fractions were prepared with SMART-Seq v4 Ultra Low Input. Study-level findings and limits: Peak timing came faster in the weaker secondary response, day 5 versus 15. Clones that expanded after primary vaccination mostly reappeared after the booster (just under 98% CD4, 70% to 90% CD8).

Synthesis of TCR cDNA relied on 5'RACE template switching, which attached a universal primer site and UMIs. TCRdb called the 5' RACE reads again in MiXCR, with one record for every CDR3 protein. The sample lists approximately 510,000 distinct CDR3 sequences, roughly 22% occurring once. V was clipped by 3 bases and J by 3 bases; unmatched bases: 10. Germline V lookup: CDR1 DFQATT, CDR2 SNEGSKA (reference sequence). This CDR3 has 16 amino acids. With regard to this clonotype: Its target is not known.

This TCR came from a man between 18 and 35 years old who received the YFV17D yellow fever vaccine. V gene TRBV20-1 combines with J gene TRBJ2-1; 8 bases agree with TRBD1. The source was PBMCs, collected about 21 days after the first yellow fever vaccination. The CDR3 is CSASSSRTGFYNEQFF. In DNA form, the CDR3 reads TGCAGTGCTAGTTCTTCTCGGACAGGGTTCTACAATGAGCAGTTCTTC.